The rows below give T cell receptor beta chains drawn from one sample of a study of cytomegalovirus exposure and HLA in healthy donors. Sequenced by immunoSEQ multiplex PCR; TCRdb stores in-frame clones only, minus some. The sample lists about 72,000 clones; about four fifths were seen once. The specimen was PBMCs. The receptors originated from a man younger than 30 in good health and CMV-seronegative. Each CDR3 is given with its conserved first and last residue. D genes are given only for firm matches. Clone size is shown for a subset of rows, as once, few, many or a class of expanded clone.

j_gene	v_gene	abundance	d_gene	CDR3aa	CDR3nt
TRBJ2-1	TRBV25-1	NA	TRBD1	CASHGQGAYNEQFF	TGTGCCAGCCACGGACAGGGGGCCTACAATGAGCAGTTCTTC
TRBJ2-4	TRBV4-2	NA	TRBD1	CASSQLTTVAGGFDIQYF	TGTGCCAGCAGCCAACTTACCACGGTGGCAGGGGGCTTTGACATTCAGTACTTC
TRBJ1-2	TRBV5-6	NA	NA	CASSLRWRGGSNNYGYTF	TGTGCCAGCAGCTTGAGGTGGAGGGGTGGGTCGAATAACTATGGCTACACCTTC
TRBJ2-7	TRBV7-9	NA	TRBD2	CASSLAGGPHEQYF	TGTGCCAGCAGCTTAGCGGGAGGGCCCCACGAGCAGTACTTC
TRBJ1-1	TRBV7-6	NA	TRBD1	CASTADRATEAFF	TGTGCCAGCACGGCGGACAGGGCTACTGAAGCTTTCTTT
TRBJ1-2	TRBV6-5	NA	TRBD1	CASSYRQGDGYTF	TGTGCCAGCAGTTACCGGCAGGGGGATGGCTACACCTTC
TRBJ2-2	TRBV7-7	NA	TRBD1	CASSPGQGAGELFF	TGTGCTAGCTCACCGGGACAGGGGGCCGGGGAGCTGTTTTTT
TRBJ1-4	TRBV28	NA	TRBD1	CASSLIGGSEKLFF	TGTGCCAGCAGTTTAATAGGGGGCAGTGAAAAACTGTTTTTT
TRBJ1-4	TRBV4-3	few	NA	CASSRDGTLSNEKLFF	TGCGCCAGCAGCCGCGACGGGACTCTATCTAATGAAAAACTGTTTTTT
TRBJ2-3	TRBV6-1	NA	NA	CASSGGSRATDTQYF	TGTGCCAGCAGTGGGGGCTCCCGGGCCACAGATACGCAGTATTTT